Listed below are T cell receptor beta chains from one sample, sequenced in a study of shared clonotypes between healthy human individuals. Here immunoSEQ multiplex PCR was the method, and the copy in TCRdb shows in-frame clones only, minus some. The table records hundreds of thousands of clones, about 78% of them present only once. Material: memory CD4+ T cells sorted from blood. The receptors were gathered from a woman in her thirties in good health. Each CDR3 is given with its conserved first and last residue. The D gene is left open where the match is weak. Expanded clones get a size class; other rows say once, few or many, or leave the size out.

clone_size	d_call	v_call	j_call	cdr3_aa	cdr3_nt
NA	TRBD2	TRBV30	TRBJ2-7	CAWDPSGGNYEQYF	TGTGCCTGGGACCCTAGCGGGGGAAACTACGAGCAGTACTTC
NA	NA	TRBV19	TRBJ1-5	CASSILAPRENQPQHF	TGTGCCAGTAGTATCCTGGCGCCTCGGGAAAATCAGCCCCAGCATTTT
NA	NA	TRBV29-1	TRBJ1-5	CSVGGAGQPQHF	TGCAGCGTTGGGGGGGCTGGTCAGCCCCAGCATTTT
NA	TRBD1	TRBV11-1	TRBJ1-4	CASSRGQLNEKLFF	TGTGCCAGCAGCCGGGGACAGCTTAATGAAAAACTGTTTTTT
NA	NA	TRBV7-2	TRBJ1-2	CASTPDVRYTF	TGTGCCAGCACACCGGATGTGCGCTACACCTTC
NA	TRBD2	TRBV5-1	TRBJ2-1	CASSLHNSGRNGQFF	TGCGCCAGCAGCTTGCACAATAGCGGGAGGAATGGGCAGTTCTTC
NA	TRBD1	TRBV5-1	TRBJ1-2	CASSLGDSYGYTF	TGCGCCAGCAGCTTGGGGGACAGCTATGGCTACACCTTC
NA	NA	TRBV14	TRBJ2-3	CASSQAREGRSTDTQYF	TGTGCCAGCAGCCAAGCGAGGGAAGGGCGGAGCACAGATACGCAGTATTTT
many	TRBD1	TRBV7-9	TRBJ1-1	CASSPGQGWNTEAFF	TGTGCCAGCAGCCCAGGACAGGGATGGAACACTGAAGCTTTCTTT
NA	NA	TRBV2	TRBJ2-7	CASSDITGANYEQYF	TGTGCCAGCAGTGATATTACAGGAGCTAACTACGAGCAGTACTTC
NA	NA	TRBV5-1	TRBJ2-3	CASSLTVPSTDTQYF	TGCGCCAGCAGCCTGACAGTCCCGAGCACAGATACGCAGTATTTT
NA	NA	TRBV11-2	TRBJ2-7	CASSLDRDLNYEQYF	TGTGCCAGCAGCTTAGATCGGGACCTAAACTACGAGCAGTACTTC
once	TRBD1	TRBV5-5	TRBJ1-1	CASSLQGGNTEAFF	TGTGCCAGCAGCCTACAGGGGGGGAACACTGAAGCTTTCTTT
NA	NA	TRBV2	TRBJ2-5	CASSEEEETQYF	TGTGCCAGCAGTGAGGAGGAAGAGACCCAGTACTTC
few	NA	TRBV6-1	TRBJ1-2	CASSEEEVGGYTF	TGTGCCAGCAGTGAGGAGGAGGTCGGGGGCTACACCTTC
NA	NA	TRBV7-8	TRBJ1-2	CASSSPSRGDYGYTF	TGTGCCAGCAGCTCCCCCTCTAGGGGTGACTATGGCTACACCTTC
NA	TRBD1	TRBV6-6	TRBJ2-1	CASETGVRGEQFF	TGTGCCAGCGAAACAGGGGTCCGTGGTGAGCAGTTCTTC
NA	NA	TRBV10-3	TRBJ2-1	CAISEGGFEQFF	TGTGCCATCAGTGAGGGTGGGTTTGAGCAGTTCTTC
once	TRBD1	TRBV27	TRBJ2-1	CASKVDRQGNEQFF	TGTGCCAGCAAGGTGGACAGGCAAGGGAATGAGCAGTTCTTC
few	NA	TRBV19	TRBJ1-5	CASSMTSWQHNQPQHF	TGTGCCAGTAGTATGACGTCTTGGCAGCACAATCAGCCCCAGCATTTT
NA	TRBD2	TRBV7-9	TRBJ2-5	CASSSTSGRVGGETQYF	TGTGCCAGCAGTTCGACTAGCGGGAGGGTCGGGGGAGAGACCCAGTACTTC
once	NA	TRBV7-9	TRBJ2-4	CASSLGGPGAIQYF	TGTGCCAGCAGCTTAGGGGGTCCGGGAGCAATTCAGTACTTC
NA	NA	TRBV29-1	TRBJ2-1	CSVSLRSYNEQFF	TGCAGCGTCAGCCTCCGCTCCTACAATGAGCAGTTCTTC
NA	NA	TRBV28	TRBJ2-2	CASSLHSAGELFF	TGTGCCAGCAGTTTACATTCGGCCGGGGAGCTGTTTTTT
NA	NA	TRBV7-9	TRBJ2-1	CASSFIGNAEQFF	TGTGCCAGCAGCTTTATCGGGAACGCTGAGCAGTTCTTC
NA	TRBD1	TRBV5-1	TRBJ2-2	CASSRTGDDTGELFF	TGCGCCAGCAGCCGGACAGGGGATGACACCGGGGAGCTGTTTTTT
few	TRBD2	TRBV15	TRBJ2-1	CATSRGGSRSYNEQFF	TGTGCCACCAGCAGAGGCGGGAGTCGGTCCTACAATGAGCAGTTCTTC
NA	TRBD2	TRBV5-4	TRBJ2-7	CASSWGQAGVAYEQYF	TGTGCCAGCAGCTGGGGTCAGGCGGGAGTAGCGTACGAGCAGTACTTC
NA	TRBD1	TRBV5-1	TRBJ2-7	CASSLQGQGISEQYF	TGCGCCAGCAGCTTGCAGGGACAGGGGATTTCCGAGCAGTACTTC
NA	TRBD2	TRBV10-3	TRBJ2-7	CAISEASGRGSSYEQYF	TGTGCCATCAGTGAGGCTAGCGGGAGGGGGAGCTCCTACGAGCAGTACTTC
NA	NA	TRBV18	TRBJ2-3	CASSPDSRTGTDTQYF	TGTGCCAGCTCACCGGACTCGCGAACTGGCACAGATACGCAGTATTTT
NA	TRBD1	TRBV25-1	TRBJ1-1	CASSGHWDRDLVNTEAFF	TGTGCCAGCAGTGGGCATTGGGACAGAGATTTGGTGAACACTGAAGCTTTCTTT
NA	TRBD2	TRBV28	TRBJ2-5	CASNGLAEQETQYF	TGTGCCAGCAACGGACTAGCGGAGCAAGAGACCCAGTACTTC
once	TRBD2	TRBV4-2	TRBJ2-7	CASSRDATGGPTYEQYF	TGTGCCAGCAGCCGAGACGCCACGGGAGGACCAACCTACGAGCAGTACTTC
NA	NA	TRBV18	TRBJ2-1	CASSPSRVSYNEQFF	TGTGCCAGCTCACCGAGCAGGGTAAGCTACAATGAGCAGTTCTTC
few	TRBD1	TRBV18	TRBJ2-5	CASSPPAGGTETQYF	TGTGCCAGCTCACCACCGGCAGGGGGCACGGAGACCCAGTACTTC
NA	TRBD1	TRBV15	TRBJ2-7	CATSRGTHQGAYEQYF	TGTGCCACCAGCAGAGGGACGCATCAGGGGGCCTACGAGCAGTACTTC
NA	TRBD1	TRBV7-3	TRBJ1-1	CASSQMGQGATEAFF	TGTGCCAGCAGCCAGATGGGACAGGGGGCAACTGAAGCTTTCTTT